One and the same sample provided the 18 T cell receptor beta chains below, sequenced in a study of post-analysis software for immune sequencing data. These TCRs' antigens remain unknown. cDNA libraries of TCR beta carried unique molecular identifiers. TCRdb re-analysed the PCR reads in MiXCR, keeping a single row per CDR3 protein. The sample consists of hundreds of thousands of distinct CDR3 sequences, over 35% of them appearing once. Study observations and caveats: Higher frequency in patients than in controls was seen for a handful of TRBV segments, with TRBV5-6, TRBV5-1 and TRBV20-1 among them.

The sample was blood. All receptors come from a girl aged 5-17 years with multiple sclerosis.

This clonotype was found a few times. The chain uses TRBV7-3 and TRBJ1-1, with unresolved D. The length of the CDR3 is 12 residues. The V end was cut by 5 bases, the J end by 2 bases, with 6 bases between. Germline CDR1 and CDR2: SGHTA and FQGTGA. The CDR3 DNA is TGTGCCAGCAGCAATCCTAACACTGAAGCTTTCTTT. It yields the protein CASSNPNTEAFF.

This clonotype was picked up a small number of times. The CDR3 coding sequence is TGTGCCAGCAGTTTCCCAAGCGGCACAGATACGCAGTATTTT. It is translated as CASSFPSGTDTQYF. The genes are TRBV12-3 or TRBV12-4 and TRBJ2-3; D unclear. The CDR3 has 14 amino acids. V lost 3 bases and J lost 1, with 8 bases in between.

The chain recombines TRBV29-1 with TRBJ1-1; 10 nucleotides align to TRBD1. The CDR3 is 12 residues long. Germline-derived CDR1 and CDR2 are SQVTM and ANQGSEA. V lost 7 bases to trimming and J lost 4 bases; unmatched junction nucleotides: 3. The CDR3 region has the DNA TGCAGCGCCGGACAGGGGGGCACTGAAGCTTTCTTT. It is translated as CSAGQGGTEAFF.

The rearrangement uses TRBV20-1 and TRBJ2-7; the D gene is possibly TRBD2 (7 bases). The CDR3 totals 14 residues. The V end was cut by 6 bases, the J end by 2 bases, with 17 bases between. Looked up from germline, CDR1 is DFQATT and CDR2 is SNEGSKA (reference sequence). CDR3 DNA: TGCAGTGCGGCAGAACGGGGGGCGGCCTACGAGCAGTACTTC. It yields the protein CSAAERGAAYEQYF.

This clonotype was counted between two and nine times. The chain recombines TRBV27 with TRBJ2-5; D possibly corresponds to TRBD2 (5 bases). The V gene lost 6 bases and the J gene lost 1 base, with 15 bases spanning the gap. In germline, CDR1 is MNHEY, CDR2 SMNVEV (reference sequence). The CDR3 consists of 15 residues. CDR3 sequence (DNA): TGTGCCAGCAGCGTCACGAGGGCCTTCCAAGAGACCCAGTACTTC. It encodes CASSVTRAFQETQYF.

This clonotype turned up a few times. At one of its ends the junction is not consistent with the germline gene, which may arise from a read error. The chain carries TRBV6-5 and TRBJ2-1; 8 nucleotides agree with TRBD2. Germline V gene sequence: CDR1 MNHEY, CDR2 SVGAGI. CDR3 length: 13 residues. CDR3 protein: CASSPGLAHERFF. For the CDR3, the DNA is TGTGCCAGCAGTCCTGGACTAGCCCATGAGCGGTTCTTC.

The rearrangement links TRBV29-1 to TRBJ2-1; 10 bases are a match to TRBD2. This CDR3 contains 16 residues. V was pared by 6 bases and J by 2 bases, with 10 bases of the junction left unmatched. From germline, CDR1 is SQVTM and CDR2 ANQGSEA. The CDR3 reads CSVRRTSGQTYNEQFF. The CDR3 DNA follows: TGCAGCGTCAGACGGACTAGCGGCCAAACCTACAATGAGCAGTTCTTC.

This clonotype was picked up a small number of times. The gene calls are TRBV3-1 and TRBJ2-5; 7 positions agree with TRBD2. V dropped 1 base and J dropped 3; count of bases not matched to a gene: 5. The CDR3 sequence is 15 residues long. Germline V lookup: CDR1 LGHDT, CDR2 YNNKEL (reference sequence). CDR3 residues: CASSQAAGDEETQYF. In DNA, the CDR3 is TGTGCCAGCAGCCAAGCGGCGGGAGATGAAGAGACCCAGTACTTC.

The CDR3, as DNA: TGTGCCAGCAGTTGGACGGGGCCAAGTCAAGAGACCCAGTACTTC. It translates to CASSWTGPSQETQYF. The gene calls are TRBV12-3 or TRBV12-4 and TRBJ2-5; D is perhaps TRBD1 or TRBD2 (5 bases each). The CDR3 length is 15 residues. The V and J ends lost 4 bases and 2 bases respectively, with 14 bases between them.

This chain links TRBV24-1 with TRBJ2-1, with 7 bases fitting TRBD1. The CDR3 has 17 amino acids. The V gene's germline CDR1 is KGHDR and CDR2 SFDVKD. The CDR3 is CAASETGDTSSYNEQFF. DNA for the CDR3: TGTGCTGCCAGTGAAACAGGGGACACCAGCTCCTACAATGAGCAGTTCTTC.

The chain carries TRBV28 and TRBJ2-5, with 8 bases aligning to TRBD1. The J call may be mistaken, given a closer DNA end match to TRBJ2-7. The CDR3 has 14 amino acids. Germline CDR1 is MDHEN and CDR2 is SYDVKM. In DNA form, the CDR3 reads TGTGCCAGCAGTTCCCGGACAGGGTTCCACGAGCAGTACTTC. This codes for CASSSRTGFHEQYF.

V usage is TRBV7-8 and J usage is TRBJ2-7; D not resolved. V lost 5 bases, J lost 4 bases, and 18 bases lay in between. CDR1 is SGHVS, CDR2 FQNEAQ, per germline. The CDR3 totals 15 residues. The CDR3 DNA is TGTGCCAGCAGCCCCCCCGACCGGTTCCTATACGAGCAGTACTTC. This translates into CASSPPDRFLYEQYF.

V is TRBV12-3 or TRBV12-4 and J is TRBJ1-5, with D maybe TRBD1 (6 bases). Trimming took 0 bases from V and 7 from J, leaving 13 bases between them. The CDR3 is 15 amino acids. The CDR3 nucleotides are TGTGCCAGCAGTTTAGCGCGGGGGGCTGGACAGCCCCAGCATTTT. Protein: CASSLARGAGQPQHF.

This clonotype was observed a handful of times. The chain has TRBV27 and TRBJ2-5, with TRBD2 identical over 9 bases. The assigned J gene may be wrong: the sequence end matches TRBJ2-7 better. CDR3 length: 16 residues. Germline V lookup: CDR1 MNHEY, CDR2 SMNVEV (reference sequence). The CDR3 sequence is CASSSARVAGVGEQYF. The DNA of the CDR3 is TGTGCCAGCAGTTCAGCGAGGGTAGCGGGAGTTGGCGAGCAGTACTTC.

This clonotype showed up just once. The chain has TRBV7-3 and TRBJ2-1; 10 bases fit TRBD2. This CDR3 has 16 amino acids. Germline CDR1 and CDR2: SGHTA and FQGTGA. Trimming at V came to 5 bases and at J to 0 bases, leaving 4 bases not matched to a gene. DNA for the CDR3: TGTGCCAGCAGCCAACCTAGCGGGGGCTCCTACAATGAGCAGTTCTTC. Encoded protein: CASSQPSGGSYNEQFF.

The table lists this clonotype with a few counts. The chain uses TRBV9 and TRBJ2-7; no firm D call. The V end was cut by 0 bases, the J end by 1 base, with 8 bases between. This CDR3 has 14 amino acids. CDR1 is SGDLS, CDR2 YYNGEE, per germline. The chain's CDR3 is CASSVGIESYEQYF. Here the CDR3 DNA reads TGTGCCAGCAGCGTAGGAATCGAGTCCTACGAGCAGTACTTC.

The CDR3 here is CASSPRLAGGNEQFF. CDR3 bases: TGCGCCAGCAGCCCCCGACTAGCGGGGGGCAATGAGCAGTTCTTC. This chain joins TRBV5-1 and TRBJ2-1, with 13 bases lining up with TRBD2. With 4 bases clipped from V and 6 bases from J, the junction kept 4 bases outside the gene matches. The CDR3 runs to 15 residues. Germline CDR1 is SGHRS and CDR2 is YFSETQ.

This clonotype was counted once. This chain uses TRBV20-1 with TRBJ1-6, with 8 bases lining up with TRBD1. J lost 4 bases, V lost 2 bases, and 10 bases had no gene match. This CDR3 has 17 amino acids. The germline gives CDR1 DFQATT, CDR2 SNEGSKA (reference sequence). The CDR3 nucleotides are TGCAGTGCTAGAATCGGTCCGGGACAGGCTTATAATTCACCCCTCCACTTT. Its translation is CSARIGPGQAYNSPLHF.